The rows below give T cell receptor beta chains drawn from one sample of a study of early T cells in non-severe SARS-CoV-2 infection. A single record per CDR3 protein comes from TCRdb applying MiXCR to the 5' RACE reads. In the table there are 70,000 or so distinct CDR3 sequences, approximately 15% of which are singletons. Sequenced sample: whole blood. These receptors came from an adult who was a healthcare worker with PCR-confirmed SARS-CoV-2 infection or an uninfected control (not recorded which). The CDR3 runs from the conserved cysteine through the conserved F or W. The order of the fields is J gene, D gene, clone size, V gene, CDR3 DNA, CDR3 protein. A D gene is named only where the DNA matches it firmly. For some rows the clone size is stated as once, few or many, or as a class when expanded; others skip it.

j_call: TRBJ2-1
d_call: -
clone_size: many
v_call: TRBV12-3/TRBV12-4
cdr3_nt: TGTGCCAGCTCGCTTGGTGCGGAAAAGCAGTTCTTC
cdr3_aa: CASSLGAEKQFF

j_call: TRBJ2-1
d_call: TRBD2
clone_size: -
v_call: TRBV5-1
cdr3_nt: TGCGCCAGCACCCCCCGGACTAGCGGGGGAACAAACTCCTACAATGAGCAGTTCTTC
cdr3_aa: CASTPRTSGGTNSYNEQFF

j_call: TRBJ1-5
d_call: -
clone_size: many
v_call: TRBV10-3
cdr3_nt: TGTGCCATCAGTGAGGGAGAAGCCCAGCATTTT
cdr3_aa: CAISEGEAQHF

j_call: TRBJ2-1
d_call: -
clone_size: -
v_call: TRBV7-7
cdr3_nt: TGTGCCAGCAGCTCCCGGGCCGGCGATGAGCAGTTCTTC
cdr3_aa: CASSSRAGDEQFF

j_call: TRBJ2-3
d_call: -
clone_size: -
v_call: TRBV28
cdr3_nt: TGTGCCAGCAGCTACACAGATACGCAGTATTTT
cdr3_aa: CASSYTDTQYF

j_call: TRBJ1-5
d_call: -
clone_size: -
v_call: TRBV29-1
cdr3_nt: TGCAGCGTCGAAGGGACCCGGGGGGAGCCCCAGCATTTT
cdr3_aa: CSVEGTRGEPQHF

j_call: TRBJ1-6
d_call: -
clone_size: -
v_call: TRBV7-2
cdr3_nt: TGTGCCAGCAGCTTAGGGGGTAATTCACCCCTCCACTTT
cdr3_aa: CASSLGGNSPLHF

j_call: TRBJ2-1
d_call: -
clone_size: -
v_call: TRBV6-6
cdr3_nt: TGTGCCAGCAGCCGGGGTGAGCAGTTCTTC
cdr3_aa: CASSRGEQFF

j_call: TRBJ2-7
d_call: -
clone_size: many
v_call: TRBV28
cdr3_nt: TGTGCCAGCGGCCCGACCGGGAGCTCCTACGAGCAGTACTTC
cdr3_aa: CASGPTGSSYEQYF

j_call: TRBJ2-3
d_call: TRBD2
clone_size: few
v_call: TRBV20-1
cdr3_nt: TGCAGTGCTCACAATAGCGGGGGGATAGATACGCAGTATTTT
cdr3_aa: CSAHNSGGIDTQYF

j_call: TRBJ1-2
d_call: -
clone_size: many
v_call: TRBV6-5
cdr3_nt: TGTGCCAGCAGTTACTCGTTCGACTATGGCTACACCTTC
cdr3_aa: CASSYSFDYGYTF

j_call: TRBJ2-1
d_call: -
clone_size: few
v_call: TRBV7-3
cdr3_nt: TGTGCCAGCAGCTTAACGCGATACAGAGGCGAGCAGTTCTTC
cdr3_aa: CASSLTRYRGEQFF

j_call: TRBJ2-2
d_call: -
clone_size: few
v_call: TRBV6-6
cdr3_nt: TGTGCCAGCAGATACTCGGGACCGAACACCGGGGAGCTGTTTTTT
cdr3_aa: CASRYSGPNTGELFF

j_call: TRBJ1-1
d_call: -
clone_size: many
v_call: TRBV12-3/TRBV12-4
cdr3_nt: TGTGCCAGCAGTTTAGTTCAGGGGATCGCTGAAGCTTTCTTT
cdr3_aa: CASSLVQGIAEAFF

j_call: TRBJ2-1
d_call: -
clone_size: few
v_call: TRBV29-1
cdr3_nt: TGCAGCGTTGACAGGGGAAATGAGCAGTTCTTC
cdr3_aa: CSVDRGNEQFF

j_call: TRBJ1-2
d_call: TRBD1
clone_size: -
v_call: TRBV29-1
cdr3_nt: TGCAGCGCCGGGACAGCGGGGAGCTACACCTTC
cdr3_aa: CSAGTAGSYTF

j_call: TRBJ1-1
d_call: -
clone_size: many
v_call: TRBV29-1
cdr3_nt: TGCGGAGGGAGGGAGGTCTCAACTGAAGCTTTCTTT
cdr3_aa: CGGREVSTEAFF

j_call: TRBJ2-1
d_call: TRBD2
clone_size: -
v_call: TRBV7-2
cdr3_nt: TGTGCCAGCAGCTTAGGGGGGACTAGCTCTTTCTTC
cdr3_aa: CASSLGGTSSFF

j_call: TRBJ2-1
d_call: -
clone_size: -
v_call: TRBV6-5
cdr3_nt: TGTGCCAGCAGCCCGCTCGGGGACAATGAGCAGTTCTTC
cdr3_aa: CASSPLGDNEQFF

j_call: TRBJ2-1
d_call: -
clone_size: few
v_call: TRBV4-3
cdr3_nt: TGCGCCAGCAGCCAAGACAGGGTTGGCGGTGAGCAGTTCTTC
cdr3_aa: CASSQDRVGGEQFF

j_call: TRBJ1-4
d_call: -
clone_size: many
v_call: TRBV29-1
cdr3_nt: TGCAGCGCTAAGGAGGAAAAACTGTTTTTT
cdr3_aa: CSAKEEKLFF

j_call: TRBJ1-4
d_call: -
clone_size: -
v_call: TRBV7-9
cdr3_nt: TGTGCCAGCAGCTTAGGGACAGCAACTAATGAAAAACTGTTTTTT
cdr3_aa: CASSLGTATNEKLFF

j_call: TRBJ2-2
d_call: -
clone_size: few
v_call: TRBV7-3
cdr3_nt: TGTGCCAGCAGCTTAGGTTCGGGCGGGGAGCTGTTTTTT
cdr3_aa: CASSLGSGGELFF

j_call: TRBJ2-6
d_call: -
clone_size: few
v_call: TRBV9
cdr3_nt: TGTGCCAGCAGCGTAGGGGGCAGCTTTGGGGCCAACGTCCTGACTTTC
cdr3_aa: CASSVGGSFGANVLTF

j_call: TRBJ2-1
d_call: -
clone_size: -
v_call: TRBV6-2/TRBV6-3
cdr3_nt: TGTGCCAGCAGGGCAGTTGATACCTACAATGAGCAGTTCTTC
cdr3_aa: CASRAVDTYNEQFF

j_call: TRBJ2-2
d_call: TRBD2
clone_size: -
v_call: TRBV20-1
cdr3_nt: TGCAGTGCTAGAGATCTAGCGGGGGCGAACACCGGGGAGCTGTTTTTT
cdr3_aa: CSARDLAGANTGELFF

j_call: TRBJ2-5
d_call: TRBD1
clone_size: -
v_call: TRBV29-1
cdr3_nt: TGCAGCGCAATGTGGACAGGACAAGAGACCCAGTACTTC
cdr3_aa: CSAMWTGQETQYF

j_call: TRBJ2-2
d_call: TRBD1
clone_size: few
v_call: TRBV4-2
cdr3_nt: TGTGCCAGCAGCCAAGAAGGGGACAGGACCTTCGGGGAGCTGTTTTTT
cdr3_aa: CASSQEGDRTFGELFF

j_call: TRBJ1-3
d_call: -
clone_size: -
v_call: TRBV29-1
cdr3_nt: TGCAGCGTTGAAGCCGGAAACACCATATATTTT
cdr3_aa: CSVEAGNTIYF